These 14 T cell receptor beta chains were all obtained from the same sample, sequenced in a study of T cell repertoires in cytomegalovirus infection. These TCRs are of unknown antigen specificity. TCRdb re-derived calls from the reads in MiXCR, one entry per CDR3 protein. The table lists approximately 110,000 distinct CDR3 sequences, 32% of them singletons, with roughly 58% in the top ten. Here the sequenced sample was CD8+ T cells from cultured PBMCs, taken from culture after CMV antigen stimulation. The receptors derive from a human donor in good health (CMV status not recorded). Some clones in this sample may be carry-over from other donors' samples.

The V and J genes are TRBV10-3 and TRBJ1-6; 8 bases are a match to TRBD1. V lost 7 bases to trimming and J lost 9 bases; unmatched junction nucleotides: 8. Germline V gene data show CDR1 as ENHRY and CDR2 as SYGVKD. The CDR3 is 14 residues long. The DNA for the CDR3 is TGTGCCATCACTGGCGGACAGGGTGGTTCACCCCTCCACTTT. Its protein is CAITGGQGGSPLHF.

This clonotype was recorded a few times. The CDR3 nucleotides are TGCGCCAGCAGCCAAGTTGGGCTAGCGGACTCAGAGGAGCAGTTCTTC. The encoded protein is CASSQVGLADSEEQFF. The V and J genes are TRBV4-1 and TRBJ2-1; 7 bases align to TRBD2. J gave up 10 bases and V 1 base, and 13 bases lay outside the gene matches. CDR1 is MGHRA and CDR2 is YSYEKL in the germline V gene. This CDR3 has 16 residues.

V and J are TRBV7-9 and TRBJ1-1, with 8 nucleotides matching TRBD1. The CDR3 is 15 amino acids. The V and J ends lost 4 bases and 0 bases, in that order; junction bases with no gene match: 4. Germline values: CDR1 SEHNR, CDR2 FQNEAQ (reference sequence). The CDR3 coding sequence is TGTGCCAGCAGCTGGGGACAGGACCTGAACACTGAAGCTTTCTTT. It codes for CASSWGQDLNTEAFF.

The genes are TRBV7-6 and TRBJ1-1, with no clear D. This CDR3 is 15 amino acids long. Germline CDR1 is SGHVS and CDR2 is FNYEAQ. Trimming removed 0 bases at V and 0 bases at J, with 8 bases between. The CDR3: CASSLAGNMNTEAFF. CDR3 DNA sequence: TGTGCCAGCAGCTTAGCAGGCAACATGAACACTGAAGCTTTCTTT.

The V gene is TRBV2, the J gene TRBJ1-1; D gene ambiguous. The CDR3 extends over 12 amino acids. The V and J ends lost 10 bases and 11 bases respectively, with 20 bases between them. The germline gives CDR1 SNHLY, CDR2 FYNNEI. The DNA for the CDR3 is TGTGCCATACAATCCCTCCAGAGCAGGGCTTTCTTT. This sequence encodes CAIQSLQSRAFF.

This clonotype appeared a few times. The chain joins TRBV12-3 or TRBV12-4 to TRBJ2-7; maybe TRBD1 (6 bases). The CDR3 length is 14 residues. V was shortened by 5 bases and J by 2 bases, with 13 bases between the two germline ends. This CDR3 is CASSLRGPTYEQYF. Here the CDR3 DNA reads TGTGCCAGCAGTCTCAGGGGCCCAACCTACGAGCAGTACTTC.

This chain joins TRBV6-6 and TRBJ1-5, with D uncertain. CDR3 length: 15 amino acids. V was shortened by 4 bases and J by 3 bases, with 13 bases between the two germline ends. Germline lookup yields CDR1 MNHNY and CDR2 SVGAGI (reference sequence). The CDR3 here is CASSFTNRYNQPQHF. The CDR3 nucleotides read TGTGCCAGCAGTTTTACGAATCGATACAATCAGCCCCAGCATTTT.

This clonotype was seen a handful of times. V usage is TRBV7-2 and J usage is TRBJ1-4, with 8 bases lining up with TRBD1. Trimming at V came to 5 bases and at J to 4 bases, leaving 6 bases not matched to a gene. Germline CDR1 and CDR2: SGHTA and FQGNSA. This CDR3 region has 15 residues. This CDR3 is CASSPPDRDNEKLFF. The CDR3 nucleotides are TGTGCCAGCAGCCCCCCGGACAGGGATAATGAAAAACTGTTTTTT.

In this sample, this clonotype turned up once. The V and J genes are TRBV15 and TRBJ2-3; D is possibly TRBD1 or TRBD2 (5 bases each). CDR1 is LNHNV and CDR2 is YYDKDF in the germline V gene (reference sequence). The CDR3 loop spans 12 amino acids. V was trimmed by 5 bases and J by 13 bases, leaving 16 bases between them. The CDR3 is CATSYGAQQEYF. The CDR3 DNA sequence: TGTGCCACCAGCTACGGGGCCCAACAGGAGTATTTT.

The genes are TRBV28 and TRBJ2-5; tentative D call: TRBD2 (6 bases). V gave up 3 bases and J gave up 2 bases, with 13 bases separating them. Germline CDR1 is MDHEN and CDR2 is SYDVKM. This CDR3 has 15 amino acids. The CDR3 protein is CASSLEGLQQETQYF. In nucleotides, the CDR3 is TGTGCCAGCAGTTTGGAGGGACTGCAACAAGAGACCCAGTACTTC.

This chain uses TRBV7-6 with TRBJ2-5, with TRBD2 as a possible D gene (6 bases). The CDR3 has 16 amino acids. Trimming took 3 bases from V and 6 from J, leaving 20 bases between them. The germline V gene encodes CDR1 SGHVS and CDR2 FNYEAQ. The CDR3 nucleotides read TGTGCCAGCAGCTTGGCCCAAATGGGGGACTGGAAGACCCAGTACTTC. It encodes CASSLAQMGDWKTQYF.

The chain recombines TRBV11-2 with TRBJ2-5; 8 nucleotides align to TRBD2. The CDR3 consists of 16 residues. Germline V gene data show CDR1 as SGHAT and CDR2 as FQNNGV. V gave up 6 bases and J gave up 1 base; unmatched junction bases: 10. This CDR3 is CASSLGAGGPQETQYF. The CDR3 region has the DNA TGTGCCAGCAGTCTAGGGGCGGGGGGCCCCCAAGAGACCCAGTACTTC. Based on the CDR3 plus reference TRBV11-2 and TRBJ2-5, the full variable domain is EAGVAQSPRYKIIEKRQSVAFWCNPISGHATLYWYQQILGQGPKLLIQFQNNGVVDDSQLPKDRFSAERLKGVDSTLKIQPAKLEDSAVYLCASSLGAGGPQETQYFGPGTRLLVL.

The chain recombines TRBV6-1 with TRBJ2-7; weak D call: TRBD1 (6 bases). The CDR3 has 14 residues. Trimming took 4 bases from V and 0 from J, leaving 10 bases between them. The germline CDR1 and CDR2 sequences are MNHNS and SASEGT. CDR3 nucleotides: TGTGCCAGCAGTGGATGGACAGCCTCCTACGAGCAGTACTTC. It codes for CASSGWTASYEQYF.

The rearrangement uses TRBV2 and TRBJ1-2, with a weak D call TRBD1 (6 bases). The CDR3 loop spans 14 amino acids. The V and J ends lost 8 bases and 4 bases respectively, with 17 bases between them. Germline V gene data show CDR1 as SNHLY and CDR2 as FYNNEI. Here the CDR3 DNA reads TGTGCCAGCCCCAACTACCCAGGGGCCTATGGCTACACCTTC. This sequence encodes CASPNYPGAYGYTF. Using reference TRBV2 and TRBJ1-2 for the parts outside the CDR3, the full variable domain is EPEVTQTPSHQVTQMGQEVILRCVPISNHLYFYWYRQILGQKVEFLVSFYNNEISEKSEIFDDQFSVERPDGSNFTLKIRSTKLEDSAMYFCASPNYPGAYGYTFGSGTRLTVV.